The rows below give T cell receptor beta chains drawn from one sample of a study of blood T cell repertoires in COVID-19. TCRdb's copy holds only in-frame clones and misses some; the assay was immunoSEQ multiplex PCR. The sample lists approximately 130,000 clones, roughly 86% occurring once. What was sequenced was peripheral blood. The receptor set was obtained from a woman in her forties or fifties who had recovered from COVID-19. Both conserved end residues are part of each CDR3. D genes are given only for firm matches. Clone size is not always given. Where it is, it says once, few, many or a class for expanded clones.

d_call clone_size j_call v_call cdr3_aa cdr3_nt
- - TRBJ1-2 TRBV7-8 CASSLGSQGSTNYGYTF TGTGCCAGCAGCTTAGGTAGTCAGGGGTCTACTAACTATGGCTACACCTTC
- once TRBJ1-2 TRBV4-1 CASKLAGGAGGYTF TGCGCCAGCAAATTGGCTGGGGGCGCCGGTGGCTACACCTTC
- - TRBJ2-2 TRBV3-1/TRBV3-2 CASSQGLRITGELFF TGTGCCAGCAGCCAGGGGCTGCGGATCACCGGGGAGCTGTTTTTT
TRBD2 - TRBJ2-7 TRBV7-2 CASSFSSGRASYEQYF TGTGCCAGCAGCTTTTCTAGCGGGAGGGCTTCCTACGAGCAGTACTTC
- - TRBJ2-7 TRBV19 CASSGQGHYEQYF TGTGCCAGTAGTGGTCAGGGACACTACGAGCAGTACTTC
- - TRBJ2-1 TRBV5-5 CASSLASGLSYNEQFF TGTGCCAGCAGCTTGGCCTCAGGGCTCTCCTACAATGAGCAGTTCTTC
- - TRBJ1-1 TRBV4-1 CASSRYTTQGSEAFF TGCGCCAGCAGCCGATATACTACACAGGGATCTGAAGCTTTCTTT
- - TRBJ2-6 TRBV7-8 CASSLRGANVLTF TGTGCCAGCAGCCTGAGGGGGGCCAACGTCCTGACTTTC
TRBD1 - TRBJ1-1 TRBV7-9 CASSLRQGNTEAFF TGTGCCAGCAGCTTAAGACAGGGCAACACTGAAGCTTTCTTT
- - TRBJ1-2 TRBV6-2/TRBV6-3 CASSRRQALYGYTF TGTGCCAGCAGTCGACGACAGGCCCTCTATGGCTACACCTTC
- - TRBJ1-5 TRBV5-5 CASSLGPGQPQHF TGTGCCAGCAGCTTAGGGCCGGGGCAGCCCCAGCATTTT
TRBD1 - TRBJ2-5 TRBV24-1 CATRGTGDHQETQYF TGTGCCACCAGGGGTACAGGGGACCACCAAGAGACCCAGTACTTC
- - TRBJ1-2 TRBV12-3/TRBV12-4 CASSSNLRSGYTF TGTGCCAGCAGTTCAAACCTCAGAAGTGGCTACACCTTC
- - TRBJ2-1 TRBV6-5 CASRGSSYNEQFF TGTGCCAGCAGGGGGAGCTCCTACAATGAGCAGTTCTTC
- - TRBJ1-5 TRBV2 CASSPRWGGADSNQPQHF TGTGCCAGCAGCCCCAGGTGGGGGGGCGCGGATAGCAATCAGCCCCAGCATTTT
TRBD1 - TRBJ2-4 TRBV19 CASQPLAGGQNIQYF TGTGCCAGCCAACCATTGGCAGGGGGCCAAAACATTCAGTACTTC
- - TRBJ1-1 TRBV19 CASSKRGINNEAFF TGTGCCAGTAGTAAAAGGGGAATCAATAATGAAGCTTTCTTT
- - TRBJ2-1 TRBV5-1 CASSFGGGYNEQFF TGCGCCAGCAGCTTCGGCGGCGGGTACAATGAGCAGTTCTTC
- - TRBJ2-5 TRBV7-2 CASSLVGGRETQYF TGTGCCAGCAGCTTAGTCGGGGGGCGGGAGACCCAGTACTTC
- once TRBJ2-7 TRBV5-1 CASSPTTGEQYF TGCGCCAGCAGCCCCACGACGGGAGAGCAGTACTTC
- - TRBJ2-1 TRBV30 CAWKEEGWDNEQFF TGTGCCTGGAAAGAGGAGGGATGGGACAATGAGCAGTTCTTC
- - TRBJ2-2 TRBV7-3 CASSFDVGGGELFF TGTGCCAGCAGCTTTGACGTGGGAGGCGGGGAGCTGTTTTTT
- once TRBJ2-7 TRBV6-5 CASCAADTSYEQYF TGTGCCTCATGCGCAGCGGATACTTCCTACGAGCAGTACTTC
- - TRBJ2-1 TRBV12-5 CASGLWDTYNEQFF TGTGCTAGTGGTTTGTGGGACACCTACAATGAGCAGTTCTTC
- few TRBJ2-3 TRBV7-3 CASSSAGDTQYF TGTGCCAGCAGCTCCGCCGGAGATACGCAGTATTTT
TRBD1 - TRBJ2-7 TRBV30 CAWEGQKFYEQYF TGTGCCTGGGAGGGACAGAAGTTCTACGAGCAGTACTTC